The source of this T cell receptor (beta chain) is a study of blood T cell repertoires in COVID-19. Using immunoSEQ multiplex PCR, the repertoire was profiled, and TCRdb retains in-frame clones only, with some absent. The sample holds 250,000 to 350,000 clones; 85% to 90% are singletons and the top ten take approximately 10%. The CDR3 has 13 residues. Germline V CDR1 and CDR2: MGHRA, YSYEKL. V was clipped by 0 bases and J by 6 bases, with 9 bases between them. J is TRBJ2-7 and V is TRBV4-1, with D possibly TRBD2 on 6 matching bases. The TCR was taken from a woman in her 30s with COVID-19, enrolled during active disease. The sequenced sample was peripheral blood. CDR3 region: CASSQDGGREQYF. DNA of the CDR3: TGCGCCAGCAGCCAAGATGGAGGGCGCGAGCAGTACTTC.